This TCR beta chain was identified during a study of OX40 agonist ivuxolimab in advanced cancers. Study as a whole: Melanoma, hepatocellular carcinoma, head and neck or renal cell cancer occurred in dose-escalation patients. Study-wide points: Also present in some nonresponders was a low level of normalized T-cell clonal expansion.

This CDR3 has 14 residues. Germline-derived CDR1 and CDR2 are SGHNT and YYREEE (reference sequence). The ends were cut back, 5 bases at V and 3 bases at J, with 14 bases in the middle. The cohort excluded patients with autoimmune disease history or systemic immunosuppression. This clone was counted once. Its antigen is undetermined. Method: immunoSEQ multiplex PCR; TCRdb's copy keeps in-frame clones and lacks some. The table records roughly 100,000 clones, around 90% of them present only once. Sample: CD4+ or CD8+ T cells sorted from blood, taken in a trial of the OX40 agonist ivuxolimab. The chain recombines TRBV5-4 with TRBJ1-1; D remains ambiguous. This TCR was recovered from an adult with an advanced solid tumor such as melanoma, head and neck, liver or kidney cancer. The CDR3 region has the DNA TGTGCCAGCAGACCCGTGGGGAGGGACACTGAAGCTTTCTTT. Amino acids: CASRPVGRDTEAFF.